The 17 T cell receptor beta chains in this list originate from one sample, sequenced in a study of identical twins. TCRdb processed the 5' RACE reads anew with MiXCR; each CDR3 protein has one entry. The sample shows approximately 530,000 distinct CDR3 sequences, 20% to 25% of them seen only once. The same data also went into a second study, on yellow fever vaccine responses in identical twins.

Sequenced material: CD4+ T cells sorted from blood. These receptor sequences come from a young woman in good health.

The genes are TRBV20-1 and TRBJ1-1; D uncertain. This CDR3 has 11 amino acids. The V gene's germline CDR1 is DFQATT and CDR2 SNEGSKA (reference sequence). The ends were cut back, 7 bases at V and 1 base at J, with 7 bases in the middle. The CDR3, as DNA: TGCAGTGTTGATAGGAACACTGAAGCTTTCTTT. It encodes CSVDRNTEAFF.

V gene TRBV7-3 combines with J gene TRBJ2-7; TRBD1 aligns across 7 bases. Germline CDR1 is SGHTA and CDR2 is FQGTGA. The CDR3 has 15 residues. With V trimmed by 1 base and J by 0 bases, 3 bases remained unmatched. For the CDR3, the DNA is TGTGCCAGCAGCTTAATAGGGGGCCGCTCCTACGAGCAGTACTTC. It specifies CASSLIGGRSYEQYF.

The chain joins TRBV12-3 or TRBV12-4 to TRBJ2-7; 10 bases are shared with TRBD1. Trimming at V came to 4 bases and at J to 3 bases, leaving 21 bases not matched to a gene. This CDR3 is built from 20 residues. Written as DNA, the CDR3 is TGTGCCAGCAGTTCAATCTCTAGCCGGACAGGGGGAAGTTATGTCTACGAGCAGTACTTC. It is translated as CASSSISSRTGGSYVYEQYF.

This clonotype was picked up a small number of times. The rearrangement joins TRBV29-1 to TRBJ2-5; TRBD1 matches 7 bases. Losses at the gene ends were 7 bases for V and 3 bases for J; bases not matched to a gene: 5. Per the germline V gene, CDR1 is SQVTM and CDR2 is ANQGSEA. There are 12 residues in the CDR3. CDR3: CSGGQTKETQYF. The CDR3 DNA reads TGCAGCGGGGGACAGACGAAAGAGACCCAGTACTTC.

This clonotype was seen a handful of times. V gene TRBV28 combines with J gene TRBJ2-1; TRBD2 aligns across 9 bases. CDR3 size: 16 residues. V dropped 1 base and J dropped 4; count of bases not matched to a gene: 5. Germline-derived CDR1 and CDR2 are MDHEN and SYDVKM. The CDR3 protein is CASSLFRAGGYNEQFF. CDR3 DNA: TGTGCCAGCAGTTTATTTCGAGCGGGGGGATACAATGAGCAGTTCTTC.

This clonotype was observed at least ten times. The chain recombines TRBV7-2 with TRBJ2-1; D is ambiguous. Trimming took 5 bases from V and 1 from J, leaving 9 bases between them. CDR1 is SGHTA, CDR2 FQGNSA, per germline. This CDR3 spans 14 amino acids. CDR3 loop: CASSPPGSYNEQFF. CDR3 nucleotides: TGTGCCAGCAGCCCGCCGGGTTCCTACAATGAGCAGTTCTTC. The variable domain in full, with the rest retrieved from reference TRBV7-2 and TRBJ2-1, is GAGVSQSPSNKVTEKGKDVELRCDPISGHTALYWYRQSLGQGLEFLIYFQGNSAPDKSGLPSDRFSAERTGGSVSTLTIQRTQQEDSAVYLCASSPPGSYNEQFFGPGTRLTVL.

This clonotype was counted between two and nine times. The chain is built from TRBV7-2 and TRBJ2-1; D uncertain. CDR1 is SGHTA, CDR2 FQGNSA, per germline. V was shortened by 5 bases and J by 16 bases, with 27 bases between the two germline ends. The length of the CDR3 is 15 residues. The CDR3 loop reads CASSRSSPLTAENFF. The CDR3 nucleotides are TGTGCCAGCAGCCGGTCCTCCCCCCTTACGGCCGAGAATTTCTTC.

This clonotype was counted only a few times. The V call is TRBV5-1, the J call TRBJ1-1; TRBD1 agrees at 8 bases. The CDR3 is 16 amino acids. Germline CDR1 is SGHRS and CDR2 is YFSETQ. J gave up 4 bases and V 4 bases, and 12 bases lay outside the gene matches. Written as DNA, the CDR3 is TGCGCCAGCAGCCCTGGGGCAGGGGGCCCCCCCACTGAAGCTTTCTTT. This gives the protein CASSPGAGGPPTEAFF.

This clonotype appeared many times. This sequence joins TRBV28 and TRBJ1-2; tentative D call: TRBD1 (5 bases). The V end was cut by 4 bases, the J end by 4 bases, with 19 bases between. Germline V CDR1 and CDR2: MDHEN, SYDVKM. This CDR3 is 16 amino acids long. The CDR3 reads CASSSTANLSFYGYTF. CDR3 nucleotides: TGTGCCAGCAGTTCGACAGCCAACTTATCTTTCTATGGCTACACCTTC.

This clonotype was picked up a small number of times. The V gene is TRBV20-1, the J gene TRBJ2-2; D is perhaps TRBD2 (6 bases). This CDR3 has 13 residues. V was cut by 6 bases and J by 1 base, with 9 bases left in between. CDR1 is DFQATT and CDR2 is SNEGSKA in the germline V gene (reference sequence). The CDR3 bases are TGCAGTGCCGGGACTCTGAACACCGGGGAGCTGTTTTTT. This gives the protein CSAGTLNTGELFF.

The chain has TRBV5-1 and TRBJ1-1; the D gene is possibly TRBD1 (5 bases). Germline-derived CDR1 and CDR2 are SGHRS and YFSETQ. V was trimmed by 0 bases and J by 9 bases, leaving 15 bases between them. The CDR3 is 14 amino acids. CDR3 sequence: CASSLETVPGKAFF. The CDR3, as DNA: TGCGCCAGCAGCTTGGAGACAGTCCCTGGAAAAGCTTTCTTT.

This chain uses TRBV15 with TRBJ1-2; D possibly corresponds to TRBD1 (5 bases). The CDR3 runs 15 residues. The V and J ends lost 0 bases and 4 bases respectively, with 12 bases between them. From germline, CDR1 is LNHNV and CDR2 YYDKDF (reference sequence). CDR3 protein: CATSRDLGGSYGYTF. In DNA form, the CDR3 reads TGTGCCACCAGCAGAGATCTGGGGGGGAGCTATGGCTACACCTTC. Full variable domain (rest looked up from reference TRBV15 and TRBJ1-2): DAMVIQNPRYQVTQFGKPVTLSCSQTLNHNVMYWYQQKSSQAPKLLFHYYDKDFNNEADTPDNFQSRRPNTSFCFLDIRSPGLGDTAMYLCATSRDLGGSYGYTFGSGTRLTVV.

The chain combines TRBV11-2 with TRBJ2-5; the D is unclear. V lost 1 base and J 2 bases, leaving 8 bases between the germline ends. The length of the CDR3 is 14 residues. Per the germline V gene, CDR1 is SGHAT and CDR2 is FQNNGV. In nucleotides, the CDR3 is TGTGCCAGCAGCTTAGGCTGGCTGCAAGAGACCCAGTACTTC. Its translation is CASSLGWLQETQYF.

This clonotype was counted only a few times. This chain connects TRBV5-1 to TRBJ2-7; the match to TRBD2 covers 13 bases. CDR1 and CDR2 (germline): SGHRS, YFSETQ. V lost 3 bases, J lost 2 bases, and 5 bases stayed unmatched. This CDR3 spans 16 amino acids. The CDR3, as DNA: TGCGCCAGCAGCTCTCCGGGACTAGCGGGACCCTACGAGCAGTACTTC. Its protein is CASSSPGLAGPYEQYF.

The V call is TRBV28, the J call TRBJ2-3; possible D gene TRBD1, 6 bases. Germline CDR1 and CDR2: MDHEN and SYDVKM. CDR3 length: 15 residues. V was cut by 7 bases and J by 0 bases, with 14 bases left in between. CDR3 amino acids: CASTQQGFSTDTQYF. CDR3 nucleotides: TGTGCCAGCACCCAACAGGGTTTCAGCACAGATACGCAGTATTTT.

The genes are TRBV12-3 or TRBV12-4 and TRBJ1-4; perhaps TRBD1 as D (6 bases). The V gene lost 1 base and the J gene lost 4 bases, with 10 bases spanning the gap. The CDR3 extends over 15 amino acids. CDR3 in amino acids: CASSLGGALNEKLFF. The CDR3, as DNA: TGTGCCAGCAGTTTAGGGGGGGCCCTTAATGAAAAACTGTTTTTT.

The chain uses TRBV6-5 and TRBJ2-3; 8 bases line up with TRBD2. With V trimmed by 0 bases and J by 0 bases, 8 bases remained unmatched. The CDR3 is made up of 18 amino acids. CDR1 is MNHEY and CDR2 is SVGAGI in the germline V gene. CDR3 sequence: CASSYSMGTGGSTDTQYF. The CDR3 nucleotides are TGTGCCAGCAGTTACTCGATGGGTACGGGAGGGAGCACAGATACGCAGTATTTT.